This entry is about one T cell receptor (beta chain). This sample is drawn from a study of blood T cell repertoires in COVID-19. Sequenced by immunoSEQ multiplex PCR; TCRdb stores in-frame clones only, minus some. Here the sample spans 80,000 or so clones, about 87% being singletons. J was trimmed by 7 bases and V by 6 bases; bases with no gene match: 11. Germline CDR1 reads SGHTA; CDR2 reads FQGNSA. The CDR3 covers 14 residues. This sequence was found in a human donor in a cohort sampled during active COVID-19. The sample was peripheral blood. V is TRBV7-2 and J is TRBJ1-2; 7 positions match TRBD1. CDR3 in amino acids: CASSPTGRTSGYTF. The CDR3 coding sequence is TGTGCCAGCAGTCCGACAGGGAGGACGTCTGGCTACACCTTC.